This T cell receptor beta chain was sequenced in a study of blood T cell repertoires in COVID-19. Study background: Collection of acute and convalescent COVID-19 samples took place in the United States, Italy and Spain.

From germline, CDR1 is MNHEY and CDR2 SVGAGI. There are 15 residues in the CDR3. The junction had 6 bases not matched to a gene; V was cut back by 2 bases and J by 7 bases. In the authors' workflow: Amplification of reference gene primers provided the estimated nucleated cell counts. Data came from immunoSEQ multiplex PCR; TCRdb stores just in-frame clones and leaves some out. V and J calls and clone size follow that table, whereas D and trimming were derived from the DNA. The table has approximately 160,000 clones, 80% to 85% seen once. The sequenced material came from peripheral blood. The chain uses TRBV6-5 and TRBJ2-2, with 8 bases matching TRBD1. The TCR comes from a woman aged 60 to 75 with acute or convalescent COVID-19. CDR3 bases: TGTGCCAGCAGTTACGGCAGGGGGCTTGGCGGGGAGCTGTTTTTT. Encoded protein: CASSYGRGLGGELFF.